Below, one TCR beta chain is given with its context. This sample was taken from a study of radiotherapy plus CTLA-4 blockade in lung cancer. Focal radiation plus CTLA-4 blockade with ipilimumab was given to patients with chemo-refractory metastatic non-small-cell lung cancer. This table comes from immunoSEQ multiplex PCR, and its TCRdb copy is limited to in-frame clones, with some not included. The profile covers around 45,000 clones, with about 70% appearing a single time and around 23% taken by the ten largest. Germline CDR1 and CDR2: MNHNS and SASEGT. V shed 5 bases and J 2 bases; nucleotides not matched to a gene: 7. The CDR3 runs 15 residues.

The input for sequencing was peripheral blood, taken from a patient treated with radiotherapy plus ipilimumab. The receptor was isolated from a human donor with non-small cell lung cancer who had a partial response to radiotherapy plus ipilimumab. The chain recombines TRBV6-1 with TRBJ2-3; TRBD2 agrees at 7 bases. The CDR3 reads CASSSRSGNTDTQYF. In nucleotides, the CDR3 is TGTGCCAGCAGTTCGAGAAGCGGGAACACAGATACGCAGTATTTT.